A selection of T cell receptor beta chains follows, all from one sample in a study of CD8 T cells in Susac syndrome. TCRdb called the immunoSEQ multiplex PCR reads again in MiXCR, with one record for every CDR3 protein. Here the sample spans more than 75,000 distinct CDR3 sequences, approximately 94% being singletons. The sample comprised CD8+ T cells from PBMCs. The source is a human donor in good health. Each CDR3 is given with its conserved first and last residue. The D gene is left open where the match is weak. Size is omitted from some rows. Given values are once, few, many or a class for expanded clones.

v_gene	abundance	d_gene	j_gene	CDR3nt	CDR3aa
TRBV15	.	.	TRBJ1-1	TGTGCCACCAGCAGAGATCGGGCGGGGAACACTGAAGCTTTCTTT	CATSRDRAGNTEAFF
TRBV7-9	.	TRBD2	TRBJ2-1	TGTGCCAGCAGCTCACACGGGACTAGCGGGAGTACTGAGCAGTTCTTC	CASSSHGTSGSTEQFF
TRBV27	.	.	TRBJ1-4	TGTGCCAGCCGACGAGGGGCAACTAATGAAAAACTGTTTTTT	CASRRGATNEKLFF
TRBV10-1	.	.	TRBJ1-1	TGCGCCAGTTGGAACCCCTACAGGTCCCCGGTCCGGAGTATGAACACTGAAGCTTTCTTT	CASWNPYRSPVRSMNTEAFF
TRBV30	.	TRBD2	TRBJ2-1	TGTGCCTGGAGCGTGACTAGCGGGAGATGGGGTGAGCAGTTCTTC	CAWSVTSGRWGEQFF
TRBV19	.	.	TRBJ1-5	TGTGCCAGTGCAGGGACCGATAGGGTGCAGCCCCAGCATTTT	CASAGTDRVQPQHF
TRBV27	few	.	TRBJ1-5	TGTGCCAGCAGTTTGACCCTTAGCAATCAGCCCCAGCATTTT	CASSLTLSNQPQHF
TRBV15	.	.	TRBJ2-4	TGTGCCACCAGCAGAGGGGGCAGGGAGTACTTC	CATSRGGREYF
TRBV4-1	.	.	TRBJ1-1	TGCGCCAGCAGCCTCGAGGCCATGAACACTGAAGCTTTCTTT	CASSLEAMNTEAFF
TRBV15	.	.	TRBJ1-1	TGTGCCACCAGCAGAGACTTGGTGAACACTGAAGCTTTCTTT	CATSRDLVNTEAFF
TRBV27	once	.	TRBJ2-1	TGTGCCAGCGGACCACAGAATGAGCAGTTCTTC	CASGPQNEQFF
TRBV29-1	.	.	TRBJ2-7	TGCAGCGTTGAAGAGAGAAGTAAAGAGGAGCAGTACTTC	CSVEERSKEEQYF
TRBV27	.	.	TRBJ1-2	TGTGCCAGCAGCCAAAGAGGCGGAAACTATGGCTACACCTTC	CASSQRGGNYGYTF
TRBV12-3/TRBV12-4	.	.	TRBJ2-7	TGTGCCAGCAGCCGTGACGGCTACGAGCAGTACTTC	CASSRDGYEQYF
TRBV9	.	.	TRBJ1-4	TGTGCCAGCAGCCCAGGGGACACAAGAAATGAAAAACTGTTTTTT	CASSPGDTRNEKLFF
TRBV9	.	.	TRBJ1-2	TGTGCCAGCAGCGTAGGCGGGGGTTCTTATGGCTACACCTTC	CASSVGGGSYGYTF
TRBV2	.	TRBD2	TRBJ2-1	TGTGCCAGCAGTGAGGGGACTAGCGCCTACAATGAGCAGTTCTTC	CASSEGTSAYNEQFF
TRBV20-1	.	TRBD1	TRBJ1-2	TGCAGTGCTAGAGATTACGCCCGGGACAGCTATGGCTACACCTTC	CSARDYARDSYGYTF
TRBV7-9	.	.	TRBJ2-4	TGTGCCAGCAGCCCCAAGGACACCCTAGCCAAAAACATTCAGTACTTC	CASSPKDTLAKNIQYF
TRBV4-1	.	.	TRBJ2-2	TGCGCCAGCAGCAAGACTCCCCGGGACTCCATCCCCGGGGAGCTGTTTTTT	CASSKTPRDSIPGELFF
TRBV4-1	once	.	TRBJ2-1	TGCGCCAGCAGCCAAGACGGAGTGGATGAGGCGGGGTTCTTC	CASSQDGVDEAGFF
TRBV29-1	.	.	TRBJ1-2	TGCAGCGTTGTACAGGGTCCCTATGGCTACACCTTC	CSVVQGPYGYTF
TRBV12-3/TRBV12-4	.	.	TRBJ2-1	TGTGCCAGCAGTTCATACAAACCTCCCTTTTACAATGAGCAGTTCTTC	CASSSYKPPFYNEQFF